This TCR beta chain was retrieved from a study of T-cell memory formation after mild COVID-19. Study information: The TCR clusters were mostly specific to one donor.

TCRdb independently ran MiXCR on the 5' RACE reads; one entry per CDR3 protein. The sample lists about half a million distinct CDR3 sequences; 15% to 20% were seen once. Worth noting for this clonotype: The antigen remains undetermined.

CDR1 and CDR2 from the germline V gene are SGHDT and YYEEEE. This CDR3 spans 16 amino acids. V dropped 4 bases and J dropped 8 bases, with 21 bases sitting between them. Overall study findings and caveats: Certain responding clones were present in pre-infection memory, suggesting participation of cross-reactive memory.

The chain joins TRBV5-6 to TRBJ1-4; D remains unclear. Source material: PBMCs or a T cell subset sorted from them (not recorded which). The sequence came from an adult woman who had mild COVID-19 (a few samples of this study predate the infection). Cell type and time point are not known. Written as DNA, the CDR3 is TGTGCCAGCAGCCGGCGAGTAGGCCCAGGCGGGGAAAAACTGTTTTTT. Its protein is CASSRRVGPGGEKLFF.